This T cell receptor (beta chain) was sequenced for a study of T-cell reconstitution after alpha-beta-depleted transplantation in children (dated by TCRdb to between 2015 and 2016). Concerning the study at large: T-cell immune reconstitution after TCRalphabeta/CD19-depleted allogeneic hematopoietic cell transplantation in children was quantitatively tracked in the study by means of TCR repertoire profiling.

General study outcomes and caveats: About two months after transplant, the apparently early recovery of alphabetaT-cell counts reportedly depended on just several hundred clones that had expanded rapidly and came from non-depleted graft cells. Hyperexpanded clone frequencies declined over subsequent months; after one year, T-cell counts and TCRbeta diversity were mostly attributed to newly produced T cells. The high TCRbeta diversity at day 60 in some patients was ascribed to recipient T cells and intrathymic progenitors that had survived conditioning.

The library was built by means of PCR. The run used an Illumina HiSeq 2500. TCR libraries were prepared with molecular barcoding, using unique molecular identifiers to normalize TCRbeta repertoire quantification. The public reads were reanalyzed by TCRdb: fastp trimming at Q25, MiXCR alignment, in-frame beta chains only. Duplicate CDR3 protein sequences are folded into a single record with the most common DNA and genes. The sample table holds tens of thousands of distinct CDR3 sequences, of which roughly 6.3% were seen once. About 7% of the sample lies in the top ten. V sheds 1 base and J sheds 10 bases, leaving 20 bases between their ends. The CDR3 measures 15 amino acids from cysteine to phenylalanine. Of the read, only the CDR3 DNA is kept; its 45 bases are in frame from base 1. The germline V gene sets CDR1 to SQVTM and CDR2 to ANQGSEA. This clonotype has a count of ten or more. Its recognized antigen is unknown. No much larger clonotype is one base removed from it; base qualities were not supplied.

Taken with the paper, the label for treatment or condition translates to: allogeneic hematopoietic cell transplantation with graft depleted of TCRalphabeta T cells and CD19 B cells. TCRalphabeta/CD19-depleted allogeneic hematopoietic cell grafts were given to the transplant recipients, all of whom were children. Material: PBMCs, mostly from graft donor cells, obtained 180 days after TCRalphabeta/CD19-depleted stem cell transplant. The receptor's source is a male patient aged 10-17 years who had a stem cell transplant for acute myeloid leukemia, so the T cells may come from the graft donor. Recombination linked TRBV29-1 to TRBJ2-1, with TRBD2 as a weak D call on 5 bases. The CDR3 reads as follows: CSVEAGIGLSREQFF. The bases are TGCAGCGTTGAAGCCGGGATCGGTTTATCACGGGAGCAGTTCTTC.